The text below deals with one T cell receptor (beta chain). Its antigen is unidentified. Assay: immunoSEQ multiplex PCR; the TCRdb copy retains only in-frame clones and omits some. The table shows approximately 65,000 clones, with 92% occurring only once. This entry is derived from a study of cytomegalovirus exposure and HLA in healthy donors. Whole-study findings and limits: Researchers catalogued roughly 150 TCR beta chains as cytomegalovirus-associated. Accounts indicate the classifier identified cytomegalovirus status with strong specificity and sensitivity.

The specimen sequenced was PBMCs. The TCR sequence derives from a man aged 18 to 30 in good health and CMV-seropositive.

The DNA of the CDR3 is TGTGCCAGCAGCTCCGTTACAGGGGCTTGGGGCACAGATACGCAGTATTTT. Protein product: CASSSVTGAWGTDTQYF. This chain connects TRBV11-2 to TRBJ2-3; 7 nucleotides match TRBD1. CDR3 size: 17 residues. J gave up 1 base and V 4 bases, and 11 bases lay outside the gene matches. Germline CDR1 is SGHAT and CDR2 is FQNNGV.